This T cell receptor beta chain was sequenced during a study of regulatory T cells in long-lasting Graves disease. According to the study, TCR beta libraries were built with iRepertoire HTBI primers and CDR3-region Arm-PCR. TCRdb redid the calling of the multiplex PCR reads with MiXCR, one entry per CDR3 protein. Of more than 450,000 distinct CDR3 sequences in the sample, around 16% were seen once. Many counts were recorded for this clonotype. Specified time point: newly diagnosed GD, antithyroid drugs for less than 3 months. PBMC-derived RNA was used for the TCR library. The CDR3 loop spans 15 amino acids. With 5 bases removed from V and 5 bases from J, the gap between germline ends came to 16 bases. Per germline, CDR1 SGHVS and CDR2 FQNEAQ. The same sample was also studied in work on T cells in Graves' hyperthyroidism and ophthalmopathy. That report adds: A first-round RT-PCR of the TCR CDR3 used the HTBI primer set. Blood samples included most of the expanded thyroid clonotypes exceeding 0.001.

Sample: peripheral blood mononuclear cells (PBMCs), taken at new diagnosis, from a patient treated with antithyroid drugs. This chain links TRBV7-8 with TRBJ2-1; possibly TRBD2 for D (6 bases). This sequence was found in a middle-aged man with Graves disease. CDR3 residues: CASSPRRGRDNEQFF. As DNA, the CDR3 is TGTGCCAGCAGCCCACGGAGGGGCAGAGACAATGAGCAGTTCTTC.